Shown below are 2 T cell receptor beta chains from a single sample sequenced in a study of T cell responses to AZD1222 COVID-19 vaccine. Here immunoSEQ multiplex PCR was the method, and the copy in TCRdb shows in-frame clones only, minus some. The sample holds 190,000 or so clones, about nine tenths seen once. The source was peripheral blood, collected 28 days after the second AZD1222 dose. The receptors were gathered from an adult who received the AZD1222 COVID-19 vaccine.

The CDR3 coding sequence is TGTGCCAGCAGCTCCACGGGGTACACCGGGGAAAAACTGTTTTTT. Its translation is CASSSTGYTGEKLFF. The rearrangement joins TRBV7-9 to TRBJ1-4, with D uncertain. Trimming left V 4 bases short and J 8 bases short, with 17 bases between. CDR1 SEHNR and CDR2 FQNEAQ come from the germline V gene (reference sequence). The CDR3 has 15 amino acids.

This clone came up once. The V and J genes are TRBV6-1 and TRBJ1-2; the D gene is possibly TRBD1 (5 bases). CDR3 length equals 14 residues. Germline-derived CDR1 and CDR2 are MNHNS and SASEGT. V was trimmed by 1 base and J by 7 bases, leaving 13 bases between them. The CDR3 sequence: CASSEENRLFGYTF. The DNA for the CDR3 is TGTGCCAGCAGTGAAGAGAACAGGTTGTTTGGCTACACCTTC.